The 21 T cell receptor beta chains below come from one sample, sequenced in a study of breast tumors, draining lymph nodes, adjacent tissues. TCRdb passed the multiplex PCR reads through MiXCR, listing each CDR3 protein once. Here the sample spans about 22,000 distinct CDR3 sequences, 45% to 65% being singletons. What was sequenced was breast tumor tissue. These receptor sequences come from a female donor with breast cancer. Some clones in this sample may be carry-over from other donors' samples.

This clonotype has only a few counts. V is TRBV19 and J is TRBJ1-6, with D unclear. The CDR3 sequence is 13 residues long. Germline values: CDR1 LNHDA, CDR2 SQIVND (reference sequence). V was trimmed by 5 bases and J by 9 bases, leaving 11 bases between them. The CDR3 loop is CASSASEGSPLHF. CDR3 DNA sequence: TGTGCCAGTAGTGCTTCTGAGGGTTCACCCCTCCACTTT.

V is TRBV20-1 and J is TRBJ1-3; 7 bases map to TRBD1. This CDR3 contains 15 residues. The germline CDR1 and CDR2 sequences are DFQATT and SNEGSKA (reference sequence). The trim removed 5 bases at V and 0 bases at J, leaving 7 bases unmatched. CDR3 loop: CSASPHRGSGNTIYF. The CDR3 region has the DNA TGCAGTGCTTCCCCCCACAGGGGCTCTGGAAACACCATATATTTT.

J is TRBJ2-5 and V is TRBV5-4; maybe TRBD2 (5 bases). Germline CDR1 reads SGHNT; CDR2 reads YYREEE (reference sequence). The CDR3 runs 15 residues. V lost 0 bases and J 5 bases, leaving 14 bases between the germline ends. As DNA, the CDR3 is TGTGCCAGCAGCTTGGCCACGACTATAGGGGAGACCCAGTACTTC. Its protein is CASSLATTIGETQYF. Full variable domain (rest looked up from reference TRBV5-4 and TRBJ2-5): ETGVTQSPTHLIKTRGQQVTLRCSSQSGHNTVSWYQQALGQGPQFIFQYYREEENGRGNFPPRFSGLQFPNYSSELNVNALELDDSALYLCASSLATTIGETQYFGPGTRLLVL.

This clonotype was recorded only once. The chain couples TRBV11-3 to TRBJ1-6; D not resolved. V lost 5 bases and J 5 bases, leaving 4 bases between the germline ends. The CDR3 runs to 12 residues. The germline V gene has CDR1 SGHNT and CDR2 YENEEA. The CDR3 reads CASSANNSPLHF. Written as DNA, the CDR3 is TGTGCCAGCAGCGCTAATAATTCACCCCTCCACTTT.

Relative to its sample, this clonotype is medium-sized (0.01 to 0.1%). The genes are TRBV3-1 and TRBJ2-5; tentative D call: TRBD1 (6 bases). Germline CDR1 and CDR2: LGHDT and YNNKEL (reference sequence). The germline V and J ends were trimmed by 4 bases and 4 bases, with 16 bases remaining between them. This CDR3 spans 15 amino acids. Here the CDR3 reads CASSPVGAVVETQYF. CDR3 sequence (DNA): TGTGCCAGCAGCCCAGTGGGGGCGGTGGTAGAGACCCAGTACTTC.

The sample holds a few counts of this clonotype. This sequence joins TRBV19 and TRBJ2-3; no firm D call. The germline V gene encodes CDR1 LNHDA and CDR2 SQIVND (reference sequence). This CDR3 is 12 amino acids long. V dropped 6 bases and J dropped 3 bases, with 7 bases sitting between them. The CDR3 DNA sequence: TGTGCCAGTAGCCTGCCTACAGATACGCAGTATTTT. Translation: CASSLPTDTQYF.

This clonotype was detected ten times or more. The genes are TRBV2 and TRBJ2-3, with 8 bases matching TRBD1. Germline lookup yields CDR1 SNHLY and CDR2 FYNNEI. The CDR3 runs to 15 residues. With V trimmed by 6 bases and J by 6 bases, 11 bases remained unmatched. Here the CDR3 DNA reads TGTGCCAGCAGGGCTGGACAGGGTATATCGGATACGCAGTATTTT. It encodes CASRAGQGISDTQYF.

The chain carries TRBV7-2 and TRBJ2-3; D remains ambiguous. CDR1 is SGHTA, CDR2 FQGNSA, per germline. With 3 bases removed from V and 8 bases from J, the gap between germline ends came to 12 bases. The CDR3 runs to 13 residues. As DNA, the CDR3 is TGTGCCAGCAGCTTGACCGGGTCAGGTACGCAGTATTTT. This gives the protein CASSLTGSGTQYF.

In this sample, this clonotype turned up many times. The rearrangement uses TRBV27 and TRBJ1-6; 7 bases match TRBD1. Germline values: CDR1 MNHEY, CDR2 SMNVEV (reference sequence). V lost 5 bases to trimming and J lost 8 bases; unmatched junction nucleotides: 12. The CDR3 covers 16 residues. The DNA of the CDR3 is TGTGCCAGCAGTCCTCAGGGGGTTGCCATGGATTCACCCCTCCACTTT. This sequence encodes CASSPQGVAMDSPLHF.

This clonotype was counted many times. J is TRBJ1-5 and V is TRBV28, with D maybe TRBD1 (6 bases). The CDR3 is made up of 17 amino acids. CDR1 and CDR2 (germline): MDHEN, SYDVKM. V was shortened by 5 bases and J by 1 base, with 18 bases between the two germline ends. In DNA form, the CDR3 reads TGTGCCAGCAGTCCGCCCAACAGGGTTAGGAGCAATCAGCCCCAGCATTTT. Its translation: CASSPPNRVRSNQPQHF. The full variable domain, with the rest looked up from reference TRBV28 and TRBJ1-5, is DVKVTQSSRYLVKRTGEKVFLECVQDMDHENMFWYRQDPGLGLRLIYFSYDVKMKEKGDIPEGYSVSREKKERFSLILESASTNQTSMYLCASSPPNRVRSNQPQHFGDGTRLSIL.

The CDR3: CASSVGGSQPQHF. Here the CDR3 DNA reads TGTGCCAGCAGTGTAGGGGGCAGTCAGCCCCAGCATTTT. The chain joins TRBV2 to TRBJ1-5; 7 bases agree with TRBD1. Unmatched junction bases numbered 3, after V lost 4 bases and J lost 6 bases. The CDR3 loop spans 13 amino acids. CDR1 SNHLY and CDR2 FYNNEI come from the germline V gene.

This clonotype was counted at least ten times. V usage is TRBV19 and J usage is TRBJ2-5, with TRBD2 matching over 7 bases. Germline trimming cut 6 bases from V and 6 bases from J; bases unmatched to any gene: 13. Germline-derived CDR1 and CDR2 are LNHDA and SQIVND (reference sequence). The CDR3 is made up of 15 amino acids. CDR3 in DNA: TGTGCCAGTAGCAAGACTAGCAGCGCTCACCAGACCCAGTACTTC. Amino acids: CASSKTSSAHQTQYF.

By share, this clonotype counts as medium-sized (0.01 to 0.1%). This chain joins TRBV4-3 and TRBJ1-2; no clear D. The V end lost 1 base, the J end lost 10 bases, and 10 bases lay between the germline ends. The CDR3 has 12 amino acids. Per the germline V gene, CDR1 is LGHNA and CDR2 is YSLEER. CDR3 loop: CASSQGDAAYTF. The CDR3 bases are TGCGCCAGCAGCCAAGGAGACGCTGCCTACACCTTC.

This clonotype was seen a handful of times. CDR3 DNA: TGCAGCGGTCTTTTTACAGGGGATGCTAATGAAAAACTGTTTTTT. It translates to CSGLFTGDANEKLFF. The rearrangement joins TRBV29-1 to TRBJ1-4; 7 positions match TRBD1. CDR3 length: 15 amino acids. With V trimmed by 7 bases and J by 3 bases, 11 bases remained unmatched. Per the germline V gene, CDR1 is SQVTM and CDR2 is ANQGSEA.

The chain uses TRBV5-1 and TRBJ2-7; TRBD2 agrees at 12 bases. Germline CDR1 and CDR2: SGHRS and YFSETQ. Trimming at V came to 4 bases and at J to 3 bases, leaving 5 bases not matched to a gene. The CDR3 runs 15 residues. This CDR3 is CASSLTSGGIYEQYF. Here the CDR3 DNA reads TGCGCCAGCAGCCTGACTAGCGGGGGTATCTACGAGCAGTACTTC.

The gene calls are TRBV2 and TRBJ1-3; TRBD1 agrees at 7 bases. J gave up 4 bases and V 7 bases, and 10 bases lay outside the gene matches. Germline CDR1 reads SNHLY; CDR2 reads FYNNEI. CDR3 size: 15 residues. CDR3 amino acids: CASTRQGVQGNTIYF. The CDR3 coding sequence is TGTGCCAGCACTCGACAGGGTGTGCAAGGAAACACCATATATTTT. Full variable domain (remainder filled in from reference TRBV2 and TRBJ1-3): EPEVTQTPSHQVTQMGQEVILRCVPISNHLYFYWYRQILGQKVEFLVSFYNNEISEKSEIFDDQFSVERPDGSNFTLKIRSTKLEDSAMYFCASTRQGVQGNTIYFGEGSWLTVV.

This clonotype was recorded at least ten times. A much larger clone lies one base from this, so it may be a read error. This chain uses TRBV12-5 with TRBJ2-7; TRBD1 agrees at 10 bases. The ends lost 3 bases at V and 4 bases at J; junction bases unmatched: 12. The CDR3 contains 17 residues. From germline, CDR1 is LGHNT and CDR2 FRNRAP. CDR3 protein: CASGFIFLDRGKYEQYF. The DNA of the CDR3 is TGTGCTAGTGGTTTCATCTTCTTGGACAGGGGGAAATACGAGCAGTACTTC.

This clonotype was observed a single time. It is unclear where the CDR3 begins or ends on the DNA, so no DNA is shown, and the CDR3 is as TCRdb lists it. The rearrangement links TRBV12-3 or TRBV12-4 to TRBJ1-3. A total of 14 residues make up the CDR3, ends included. CDR3 residues: CASLPVGAGNTIHF.

The table lists this clonotype with many counts. The gene calls are TRBV29-1 and TRBJ2-1; 7 nucleotides agree with TRBD2. This CDR3 spans 14 amino acids. From germline, CDR1 is SQVTM and CDR2 ANQGSEA. V shed 4 bases and J 4 bases; nucleotides not matched to a gene: 7. The CDR3 is CSVGTVGGYNEQFF. DNA for the CDR3: TGCAGCGTTGGAACTGTGGGGGGGTACAATGAGCAGTTCTTC.

The chain recombines TRBV12-3 or TRBV12-4 with TRBJ2-5, with a possible D match to TRBD1 (6 bases). V was pared by 4 bases and J by 3 bases, with 12 bases between. This CDR3 contains 14 residues. CDR3 amino acids: CASSSRGGKETQYF. DNA for the CDR3: TGTGCCAGCAGTTCCAGGGGCGGAAAAGAGACCCAGTACTTC.

This clonotype has just one count. The rearrangement joins TRBV24-1 to TRBJ1-4; a possible D gene is TRBD1 (5 bases). V lost 4 bases to trimming and J lost 8 bases, with 13 bases between them. There are 14 residues in the CDR3. The germline CDR1 and CDR2 sequences are KGHDR and SFDVKD. DNA for the CDR3: TGTGCCACCAGTGAGGGGACCGTGGAGGAAAAACTGTTTTTT. It yields the protein CATSEGTVEEKLFF.